The 11 T cell receptor beta chains below come from one sample, sequenced in a study of immune heterogeneity within non-small cell lung tumors. A first 10-cycle multiplex round used 32 V-gene and 13 J-gene primers on TCR beta CDR3. Each CDR3 protein gets one entry after TCRdb re-called the multiplex PCR reads with MiXCR. The repertoire includes roughly 10,000 distinct CDR3 sequences, around 17% of them detected once, and approximately 3.5% sits in the top ten. Each sample used approximately 550 ng of genomic DNA from bulk tumor tissue. Collection of several biopsies per primary tumor, spaced far apart, took place during surgery. Patients underwent curative surgery for untreated, newly diagnosed non-small cell lung cancer. Input material: lung tumor tissue. The origin of the receptors is a man aged 35-49 years with non-small cell lung cancer.

V gene TRBV7-9 combines with J gene TRBJ1-1; perhaps TRBD1 as D (6 bases). Trimming took off 5 bases at V and 4 bases at J, with 17 bases between the two ends. The CDR3 is 15 amino acids. The V gene's germline CDR1 is SEHNR and CDR2 FQNEAQ (reference sequence). The CDR3 DNA follows: TGTGCCAGCAGCCCAGGCGGGGGGCGCTTCACTGAAGCTTTCTTT. Translating it yields CASSPGGGRFTEAFF.

This clonotype was found many times. The chain has TRBV29-1 and TRBJ1-1; D gene uncertain. The CDR3 runs 10 residues. V was trimmed by 4 bases and J by 7 bases, leaving 7 bases between them. Germline V CDR1 and CDR2: SQVTM, ANQGSEA. The CDR3 region has the DNA TGCAGCGTTGGGGAAATTGAAGCTTTCTTT. Its translation: CSVGEIEAFF. The full variable domain, its missing parts supplied by reference TRBV29-1 and TRBJ1-1, is SAVISQKPSRDICQRGTSLTIQCQVDSQVTMMFWYRQQPGQSLTLIATANQGSEATYESGFVIDKFPISRPNLTFSTLTVSNMSPEDSSIYLCSVGEIEAFFGQGTRLTVV.

Sample share makes this clonotype medium-sized. The chain uses TRBV20-1 and TRBJ1-1, with a weak D call TRBD1 (5 bases). V dropped 4 bases and J dropped 0 bases, with 9 bases sitting between them. The CDR3 totals 13 residues. Germline-derived CDR1 and CDR2 are DFQATT and SNEGSKA (reference sequence). The CDR3 coding sequence is TGCAGTGCTATGGGGGGTATGAACACTGAAGCTTTCTTT. It encodes CSAMGGMNTEAFF.

This clonotype occurred many times. CDR3 bases: TGTGCCAGCAGCCTCCCTTTCGGGGGGGTTTCCTATGGCTACACCTTC. Protein: CASSLPFGGVSYGYTF. This rearrangement joins TRBV7-9 to TRBJ1-2, with D perhaps matching TRBD1 (5 bases). V shed 5 bases and J shed 4 bases, with 20 bases lying between them. CDR1 is SEHNR and CDR2 is FQNEAQ in the germline V gene (reference sequence). This CDR3 is built from 16 residues. Full variable domain (rest looked up from reference TRBV7-9 and TRBJ1-2): DTGVSQNPRHKITKRGQNVTFRCDPISEHNRLYWYRQTLGQGPEFLTYFQNEAQLEKSRLLSDRFSAERPKGSFSTLEIQRTEQGDSAMYLCASSLPFGGVSYGYTFGSGTRLTVV.

This clonotype was counted at least ten times. This chain joins TRBV28 and TRBJ2-5; D is undetermined. Germline loops: CDR1 MDHEN, CDR2 SYDVKM. CDR3 length: 14 amino acids. Trimming shortened V by 6 bases and J by 5 bases, and 16 bases separated the two germline ends. CDR3 DNA sequence: TGTGCCAGCAGAATCGCCCTTTCTGGGGAGACCCAGTACTTC. This codes for CASRIALSGETQYF. Based on the CDR3 plus reference TRBV28 and TRBJ2-5, the full variable domain is DVKVTQSSRYLVKRTGEKVFLECVQDMDHENMFWYRQDPGLGLRLIYFSYDVKMKEKGDIPEGYSVSREKKERFSLILESASTNQTSMYLCASRIALSGETQYFGPGTRLLVL.

This clonotype rates as medium-sized. The chain combines TRBV5-1 with TRBJ1-2; 7 bases line up with TRBD1. Germline V gene data show CDR1 as SGHRS and CDR2 as YFSETQ. The CDR3 is 12 residues long. V lost 4 bases, J lost 8 bases, and 5 bases stayed unmatched. CDR3 nucleotide sequence: TGCGCCAGCAGCCCCACAGGGGACGGCTACACCTTC. It codes for CASSPTGDGYTF.

By its share, this clonotype is medium-sized. The chain employs TRBV18 and TRBJ2-7, with TRBD1 as a possible D gene (6 bases). The CDR3 has 14 amino acids. From germline, CDR1 is KGHSH and CDR2 LQKENI. V lost 1 base and J lost 4, with 11 bases in between. Here the CDR3 reads CASSPHPQGYEQYF. For the CDR3, the DNA is TGTGCCAGCTCACCACACCCGCAGGGGTACGAGCAGTACTTC.

This clonotype has ten or more counts. The rearrangement links TRBV5-4 to TRBJ2-3; 10 nucleotides line up with TRBD2. The germline V gene encodes CDR1 SGHNT and CDR2 YYREEE (reference sequence). The CDR3 sequence is 16 residues long. The V and J ends lost 2 bases and 2 bases, in that order; junction bases with no gene match: 5. The CDR3 is CASSFALAGVTDTQYF. CDR3 DNA: TGTGCCAGCAGCTTCGCCCTAGCGGGGGTCACAGATACGCAGTATTTT.

By its share, this clonotype is medium-sized. V and J are TRBV28 and TRBJ2-7; the match to TRBD2 covers 10 bases. V was pared by 5 bases and J by 2 bases, with 12 bases of the junction left unmatched. The CDR3 length is 17 residues. The V gene's germline CDR1 is MDHEN and CDR2 SYDVKM. CDR3 coding DNA: TGTGCCAGCAGTCCCCTAGCGGGGGCGAATTCTCCCTACGAGCAGTACTTC. Translated, it gives CASSPLAGANSPYEQYF.

With respect to this clonotype: It may be a read error: a sequence one base away is much more abundant. This chain links TRBV6-2 or TRBV6-3 with TRBJ2-5; 7 bases fit TRBD2. CDR3 length: 14 amino acids. Germline CDR1 MNHEY, CDR2 SVGEGT. Unmatched junction bases numbered 7, after V lost 2 bases and J lost 7 bases. The CDR3 DNA reads TGTGCCAGCAGTTACCGGGGGGAGGTAATGACCCAGTACTTC. This codes for CASSYRGEVMTQYF.

This clonotype is medium-sized (0.01 to 0.1%) by share. This chain connects TRBV15 to TRBJ2-1; 9 nucleotides match TRBD1. Germline CDR1 and CDR2: LNHNV and YYDKDF (reference sequence). The CDR3 sequence is 15 residues long. V lost 4 bases and J lost 7; bases outside the gene matches: 8. CDR3 sequence: CATSTRTGVANEQFF. Here the CDR3 DNA reads TGTGCCACCAGCACCCGGACAGGGGTTGCGAATGAGCAGTTCTTC.